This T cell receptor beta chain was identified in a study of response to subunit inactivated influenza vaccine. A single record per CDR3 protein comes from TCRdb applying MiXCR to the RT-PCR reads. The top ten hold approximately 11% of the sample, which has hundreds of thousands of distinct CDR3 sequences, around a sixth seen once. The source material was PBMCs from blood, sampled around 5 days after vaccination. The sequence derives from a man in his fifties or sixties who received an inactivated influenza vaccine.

Written as DNA, the CDR3 is TGCGCCAGCAGGGGACAGGACGATTCACCCCTCCACTTT. Translation: CASRGQDDSPLHF. The J gene is TRBJ1-6, the V gene TRBV5-1, with 8 positions matching TRBD1. The germline V gene has CDR1 SGHRS and CDR2 YFSETQ. This CDR3 contains 13 residues. Trimming cost V 5 bases and J 8 bases; bases outside gene matches: 3.